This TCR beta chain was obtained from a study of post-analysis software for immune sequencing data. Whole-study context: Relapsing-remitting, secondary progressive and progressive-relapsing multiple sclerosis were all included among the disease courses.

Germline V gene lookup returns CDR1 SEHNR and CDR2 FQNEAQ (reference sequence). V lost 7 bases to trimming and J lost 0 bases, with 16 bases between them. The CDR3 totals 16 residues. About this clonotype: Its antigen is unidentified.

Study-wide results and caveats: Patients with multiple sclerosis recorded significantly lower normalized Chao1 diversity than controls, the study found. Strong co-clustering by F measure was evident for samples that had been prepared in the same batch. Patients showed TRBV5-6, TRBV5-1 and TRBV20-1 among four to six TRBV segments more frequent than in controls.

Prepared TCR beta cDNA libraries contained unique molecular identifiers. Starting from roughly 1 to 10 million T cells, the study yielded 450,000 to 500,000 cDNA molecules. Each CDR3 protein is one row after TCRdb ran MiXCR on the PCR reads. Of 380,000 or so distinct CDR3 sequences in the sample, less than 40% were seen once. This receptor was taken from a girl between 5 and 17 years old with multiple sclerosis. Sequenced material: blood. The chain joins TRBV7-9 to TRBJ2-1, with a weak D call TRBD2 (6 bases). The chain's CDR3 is CASKAAGQTSYNEQFF. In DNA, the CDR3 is TGTGCCAGCAAGGCGGCGGGGCAGACCTCCTACAATGAGCAGTTCTTC.